The subject of this entry is one TCR beta chain. Its matching antigen is unknown. The data stem from a study of T cells in pancreatic ductal adenocarcinoma. General study findings and limits: Blood clonality (about 0.07) did not differ significantly from tumor (approximately 0.1).

The selected patients with pancreatic ductal adenocarcinoma had surgery but no neoadjuvant therapy. Clones were sequenced by immunoSEQ multiplex PCR, and TCRdb holds only the in-frame ones, with some missing. Among roughly 31,000 clones, around 90% were seen once, and the ten largest hold more than 2%. The CDR3 is 17 residues long. The specimen was PBMCs. This clonotype was sampled from a human donor with pancreatic ductal adenocarcinoma. The chain uses TRBV21-1 and TRBJ1-5; the D segment call TRBD1 is taken from the table without a DNA check. TRBV21-1 is recorded as a pseudogene. The DNA for the CDR3 is TGTGCCAGCAGCAAAGCTTATACTGAGACAGTCAATCAGCCCCAGCATTTT. The encoded protein is CASSKAYTETVNQPQHF.